This is a list of T cell receptor beta chains from one sample in a study of shared clonotypes between healthy human individuals. Measured with immunoSEQ multiplex PCR; TCRdb has only the in-frame clones, and not every one. The sample contains millions of clones, about 92% of which appear only once. The sequenced material came from naive CD8+ T cells from PBMCs. The receptors come from a man between 18 and 35 years old in good health. Some clones in this sample may be carry-over from other donors' samples. CDR3s include the opening cysteine and the closing phenylalanine or tryptophan. A D gene is named only where the DNA matches it firmly. The size entry is marked missing in some rows and otherwise reads once, few, many or a size class.

cdr3_length | d_call | j_call | clone_size | v_call | cdr3_aa | cdr3_nt
18 | TRBD1 | TRBJ1-4 | NA | TRBV11-2 | CASSLLSGTGVIWEKLFF | TGTGCCAGCAGCTTACTATCCGGGACAGGGGTAATTTGGGAAAAACTGTTTTTT
13 | NA | TRBJ2-1 | NA | TRBV7-9 | CASSSPGHNEQFF | TGTGCCAGCAGCTCCCCGGGACACAATGAGCAGTTCTTC
17 | TRBD2 | TRBJ2-1 | NA | TRBV9 | CASSERAQRTSGYEQFF | TGTGCCAGCAGCGAGAGAGCACAGCGGACTAGCGGTTATGAGCAGTTCTTC
16 | TRBD2 | TRBJ2-7 | few | TRBV27 | CASSLIAGGPGHEQYF | TGTGCCAGCAGTTTAATAGCGGGAGGGCCAGGCCACGAGCAGTACTTC
16 | NA | TRBJ2-7 | NA | TRBV15 | CATSRDPAGLSYEQYF | TGTGCCACCAGCAGAGATCCGGCAGGTCTCTCCTACGAGCAGTACTTC
17 | NA | TRBJ2-5 | NA | TRBV6-1 | CASSDHKGGPYQETQYF | TGTGCCAGCAGTGACCACAAAGGCGGCCCGTACCAAGAGACCCAGTACTTC
13 | NA | TRBJ1-5 | few | TRBV30 | CAWSLSDSQPQHF | TGTGCCTGGAGCCTTAGCGACAGTCAGCCCCAGCATTTT
12 | NA | TRBJ2-2 | NA | TRBV6-4 | CASSAGTGELFF | TGTGCCAGCTCAGCCGGCACCGGGGAGCTGTTTTTT
14 | TRBD2 | TRBJ2-3 | NA | TRBV2 | CASSSGRGTDTQYF | TGTGCCAGCTCTAGCGGGAGGGGGACAGATACGCAGTATTTT
14 | TRBD2 | TRBJ2-5 | NA | TRBV5-6 | CASTLAGGRETQYF | TGTGCCAGCACCCTAGCGGGAGGGCGGGAGACCCAGTACTTC
16 | NA | TRBJ2-3 | many | TRBV9 | CASSAGLDPRADTQYF | TGTGCCAGCAGCGCGGGACTGGACCCACGGGCAGATACGCAGTATTTT
19 | TRBD2 | TRBJ2-7 | once | TRBV18 | CASSPPLTSTTASAYEQYF | TGTGCCAGCTCACCACCCCTGACTAGCACGACCGCAAGCGCCTACGAGCAGTACTTC
15 | TRBD2 | TRBJ2-7 | NA | TRBV7-8 | CASSLLLAADYEQYF | TGTGCCAGCAGCTTACTACTAGCGGCTGACTACGAGCAGTACTTC
14 | TRBD1 | TRBJ2-7 | NA | TRBV28 | CASSSRDSNYEQYF | TGTGCCAGCAGTTCTCGGGACAGCAACTACGAGCAGTACTTC
17 | NA | TRBJ2-2 | NA | TRBV21-1 | CASSKGWDRGFTGELFF | TGTGCCAGCAGCAAAGGTTGGGACAGGGGCTTTACCGGGGAGCTGTTTTTT
16 | TRBD1 | TRBJ1-4 | once | TRBV9 | CASSPYRQGGNEKLFF | TGTGCCAGCAGCCCTTACAGACAGGGGGGTAATGAAAAACTGTTTTTT
13 | NA | TRBJ1-1 | NA | TRBV7-8 | CASSGTVNTEAFF | TGTGCCAGCAGCGGGACCGTGAACACTGAAGCTTTCTTT
15 | TRBD1 | TRBJ2-7 | NA | TRBV5-5 | CASSLQQGERHEQYF | TGTGCCAGCAGCTTGCAGCAGGGGGAACGCCACGAGCAGTACTTC
15 | NA | TRBJ2-1 | NA | TRBV7-3 | CASSLTGSSYNEQFF | TGTGCCAGCAGCTTAACAGGGTCCTCCTACAATGAGCAGTTCTTC
16 | TRBD2 | TRBJ2-3 | NA | TRBV5-1 | CASSPTSGRLADTQYF | TGCGCCAGCAGCCCGACTAGCGGGAGGTTAGCAGATACGCAGTATTTT
18 | TRBD1 | TRBJ2-2 | NA | TRBV7-6 | CASSREGQLRTYTGELFF | TGTGCCAGCAGTCGAGAGGGACAGTTAAGAACATACACCGGGGAGCTGTTTTTT
14 | NA | TRBJ2-7 | once | TRBV7-9 | CASSLTGMPYEQYF | TGTGCCAGCAGCTTAACAGGGATGCCCTACGAGCAGTACTTC
15 | NA | TRBJ2-3 | NA | TRBV4-1 | CASSHNLQITDTQYF | TGCGCCAGCAGCCATAATCTCCAAATCACAGATACGCAGTATTTT
15 | NA | TRBJ2-3 | NA | TRBV6-6 | CASSYFHSATDTQYF | TGTGCCAGCAGTTACTTCCACAGCGCCACAGATACGCAGTATTTT
13 | TRBD2 | TRBJ2-7 | NA | TRBV5-4 | CASSTGTSYEQYF | TGTGCCAGCAGCACAGGGACTAGCTACGAGCAGTACTTC
17 | NA | TRBJ2-7 | NA | TRBV5-1 | CASSLSPFRGSLYEQYF | TGCGCCAGCAGCTTGTCTCCCTTTCGGGGCTCTCTCTACGAGCAGTACTTC
13 | NA | TRBJ2-7 | NA | TRBV13 | CASSLSGAYEQYF | TGTGCCAGCAGTCTTAGCGGAGCCTACGAGCAGTACTTC
15 | TRBD1 | TRBJ1-3 | NA | TRBV28 | CASSAQGAEGNTIYF | TGTGCCAGCAGTGCCCAGGGGGCGGAGGGAAACACCATATATTTT